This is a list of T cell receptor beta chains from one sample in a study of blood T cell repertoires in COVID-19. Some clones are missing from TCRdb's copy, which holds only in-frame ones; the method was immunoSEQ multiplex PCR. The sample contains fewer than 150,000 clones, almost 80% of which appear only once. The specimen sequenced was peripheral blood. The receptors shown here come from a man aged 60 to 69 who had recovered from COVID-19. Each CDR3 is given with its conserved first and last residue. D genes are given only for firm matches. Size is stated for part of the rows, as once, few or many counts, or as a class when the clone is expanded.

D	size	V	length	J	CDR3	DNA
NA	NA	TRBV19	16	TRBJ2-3	CASSIVAAGLTDTQYF	TGTGCCAGTAGTATTGTAGCGGCAGGCCTCACAGATACGCAGTATTTT
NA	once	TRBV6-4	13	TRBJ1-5	CASRSQGNQPQHF	TGTGCCAGCAGATCACAGGGAAATCAGCCCCAGCATTTT
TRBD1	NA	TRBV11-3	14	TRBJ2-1	CASSAGTGGWKQFF	TGTGCCAGCAGCGCCGGGACAGGGGGATGGAAGCAGTTCTTC
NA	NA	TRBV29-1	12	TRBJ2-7	CSVEIDRYEQYF	TGCAGCGTTGAGATTGACAGATACGAGCAGTACTTC
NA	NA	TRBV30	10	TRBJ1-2	CAWSDYGYTF	TGTGCCTGGAGCGACTATGGCTACACCTTC
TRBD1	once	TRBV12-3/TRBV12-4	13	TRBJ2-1	CASSRTTGSEQFF	TGTGCCAGCAGTCGAACGACAGGGAGTGAGCAGTTCTTC
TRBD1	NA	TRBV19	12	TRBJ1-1	CASRGDREEAFF	TGTGCCAGTAGGGGGGACAGGGAAGAAGCTTTCTTT
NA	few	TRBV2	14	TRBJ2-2	CASSGSQVTGELFF	TGTGCCAGCAGCGGTTCTCAGGTCACCGGGGAGCTGTTTTTT
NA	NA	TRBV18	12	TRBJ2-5	CASSNREETQYF	TGTGCCAGCTCAAACAGGGAAGAGACCCAGTACTTC
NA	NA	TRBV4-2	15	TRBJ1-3	CASSQEEAIGNTIYF	TGTGCCAGCAGCCAAGAAGAGGCAATTGGAAACACCATATATTTT
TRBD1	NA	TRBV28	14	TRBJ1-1	CASRKTGLGTEAFF	TGTGCCAGCAGGAAGACAGGGTTGGGCACTGAAGCTTTCTTT
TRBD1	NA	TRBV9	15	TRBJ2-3	CASSGPGTVTDTQYF	TGTGCCAGCAGCGGACCCGGGACAGTTACAGATACGCAGTATTTT
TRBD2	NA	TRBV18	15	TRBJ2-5	CASSSSGTSPQTQYF	TGTGCCAGCTCATCCTCCGGGACTAGTCCTCAGACCCAGTACTTC
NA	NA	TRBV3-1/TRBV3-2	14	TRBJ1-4	CASSPTTGHEKLFF	TGTGCCAGCAGCCCAACGACAGGCCACGAAAAACTGTTTTTT
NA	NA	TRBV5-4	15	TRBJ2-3	CASSSLIRSTDTQYF	TGTGCCAGCAGCTCCCTCATACGGAGCACAGATACGCAGTATTTT
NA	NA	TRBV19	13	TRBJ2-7	CASSIGATYEQYF	TGTGCCAGTAGTATTGGGGCGACCTACGAGCAGTACTTC
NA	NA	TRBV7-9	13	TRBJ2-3	CASSFGETDTQYF	TGTGCCAGCAGCTTCGGGGAAACAGATACGCAGTATTTT
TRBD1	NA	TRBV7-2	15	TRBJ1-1	CASSPRQGLGTEAFF	TGTGCCAGCAGCCCACGACAGGGGCTGGGGACTGAAGCTTTCTTT
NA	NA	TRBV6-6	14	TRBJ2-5	CASSPPGPQETQYF	TGTGCCAGCAGTCCGCCGGGTCCACAAGAGACCCAGTACTTC
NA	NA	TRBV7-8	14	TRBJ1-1	CASSLGEANTEAFF	TGTGCCAGCAGCCTCGGGGAGGCGAACACTGAAGCTTTCTTT
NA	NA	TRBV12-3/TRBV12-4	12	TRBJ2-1	CASSFDTRVKFF	TGTGCCAGCAGTTTCGACACCCGAGTCAAGTTCTTC
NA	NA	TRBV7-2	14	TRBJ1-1	CASSLLGQNTEAFF	TGTGCCAGCAGCTTACTGGGACAGAACACTGAAGCTTTCTTT
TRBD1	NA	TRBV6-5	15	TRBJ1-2	CASSTGTGVNYGYTF	TGTGCCAGCAGTACTGGGACAGGGGTTAACTATGGCTACACCTTC
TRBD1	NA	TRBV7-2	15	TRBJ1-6	CASSSIGTGNSPLHF	TGTGCCAGCAGCTCTATCGGGACAGGCAATTCACCCCTCCACTTT
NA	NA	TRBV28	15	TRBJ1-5	CASIGEGYGNQPQHF	TGTGCCAGCATTGGTGAGGGTTATGGCAATCAGCCCCAGCATTTT
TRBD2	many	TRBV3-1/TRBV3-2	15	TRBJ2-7	CASSRTSGDSYEQYF	TGTGCCAGCAGTCGGACTAGCGGGGACTCCTACGAGCAGTACTTC
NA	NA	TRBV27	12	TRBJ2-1	CASSSRASRQFF	TGTGCCAGCAGTTCGCGGGCCTCAAGGCAGTTCTTC
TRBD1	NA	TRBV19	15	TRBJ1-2	CASHRGDRREKGYTF	TGTGCCAGTCATAGGGGGGACAGGCGAGAAAAGGGCTACACCTTC
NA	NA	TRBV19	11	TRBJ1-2	CASRRGYGYTF	TGTGCCAGCAGAAGGGGGTACGGCTACACCTTC
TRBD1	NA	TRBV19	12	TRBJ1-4	CASSRGNEKLFF	TGTGCCAGTAGCAGGGGGAATGAAAAACTGTTTTTT
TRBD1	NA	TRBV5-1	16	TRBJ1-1	CASSLWGQGAITEAFF	TGCGCCAGCAGCTTGTGGGGACAGGGGGCTATCACTGAAGCTTTCTTT
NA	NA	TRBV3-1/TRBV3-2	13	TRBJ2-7	CASSQVGSSEQYF	TGTGCCAGCAGCCAAGTCGGGAGCTCCGAGCAGTACTTC
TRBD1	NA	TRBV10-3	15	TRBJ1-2	CAISEGDRLNYGYTF	TGTGCCATCAGTGAGGGGGACAGACTCAACTATGGCTACACCTTC
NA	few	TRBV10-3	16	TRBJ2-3	CAISESSRGGTDTQYF	TGTGCCATCAGTGAGTCCAGCAGGGGAGGCACAGATACGCAGTATTTT
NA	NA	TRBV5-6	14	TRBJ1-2	CASSLARVGSGYTF	TGTGCCAGCAGCTTGGCCAGGGTGGGATCGGGCTACACCTTC
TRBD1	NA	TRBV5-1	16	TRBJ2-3	CASSSHPGQAPDTQYF	TGCGCCAGCAGCTCACATCCGGGACAGGCCCCCGATACGCAGTATTTT
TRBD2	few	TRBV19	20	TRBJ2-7	CASSPRWDYPSSPFSYEQYF	TGTGCCAGTAGCCCCAGGTGGGACTACCCTTCTTCGCCATTCTCCTACGAGCAGTACTTC
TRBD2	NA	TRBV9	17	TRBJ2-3	CASSALLAGGSTDTQYF	TGTGCCAGCAGCGCCTTACTAGCGGGGGGGTCCACAGATACGCAGTATTTT
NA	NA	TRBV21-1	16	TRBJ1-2	CASSKASDRENYGYTF	TGTGCCAGCAGCAAAGCGTCGGACAGGGAGAACTATGGCTACACCTTC
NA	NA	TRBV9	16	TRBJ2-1	CASSNTGVPSGHEQFF	TGTGCCAGCAGTAATACAGGGGTTCCTAGCGGGCATGAGCAGTTCTTC
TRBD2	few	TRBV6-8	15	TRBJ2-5	CASSYSSGGQETQYF	TGTGCCAGCAGTTACTCTAGCGGGGGCCAAGAGACCCAGTACTTC
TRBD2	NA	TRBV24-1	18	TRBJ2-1	CATSEGLSREGSYNEQFF	TGTGCCACCAGTGAGGGCCTCTCACGGGAGGGCTCCTACAATGAGCAGTTCTTC
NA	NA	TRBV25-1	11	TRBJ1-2	CASSESGGYTF	TGTGCCAGCAGTGAATCGGGGGGCTACACCTTC
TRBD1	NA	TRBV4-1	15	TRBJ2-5	CASSQGDREWETQYF	TGCGCCAGCAGCCAAGGGGACAGGGAGTGGGAGACCCAGTACTTC
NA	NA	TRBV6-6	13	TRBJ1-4	CASTNERNEKLFF	TGTGCCAGCACCAACGAGCGTAATGAAAAACTGTTTTTT
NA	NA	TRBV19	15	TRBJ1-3	CASSRTHLNGNTIYF	TGTGCCAGTAGTCGCACCCACTTGAACGGAAACACCATATATTTT
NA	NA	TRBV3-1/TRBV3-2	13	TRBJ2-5	CASLNLGAETQYF	TGTGCCAGCCTCAATTTAGGGGCCGAGACCCAGTACTTC
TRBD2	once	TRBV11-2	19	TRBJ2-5	CASSPVNSLAGLFQETQYF	TGTGCCAGCAGCCCTGTTAATTCACTAGCGGGGCTTTTCCAAGAGACCCAGTACTTC
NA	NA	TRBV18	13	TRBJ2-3	CASSPDNTDTQYF	TGTGCCAGCTCACCGGACAACACAGATACGCAGTATTTT
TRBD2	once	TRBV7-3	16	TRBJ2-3	CASSLRAGGGTDTQYF	TGTGCCAGCAGCTTAAGGGCGGGAGGGGGAACAGATACGCAGTATTTT
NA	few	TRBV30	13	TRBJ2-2	CAWRGQNTGELFF	TGTGCCTGGAGGGGACAGAACACCGGGGAGCTGTTTTTT
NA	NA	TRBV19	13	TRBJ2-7	CASSILPGYEQYF	TGTGCCAGTAGTATATTACCAGGCTACGAGCAGTACTTC
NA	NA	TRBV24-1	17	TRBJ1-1	CATQDTDTPEGNTEAFF	TGTGCCACCCAAGATACCGACACCCCCGAGGGGAACACTGAAGCTTTCTTT
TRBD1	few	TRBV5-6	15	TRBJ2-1	CASSLDRGPYNEQFF	TGTGCCAGCAGCCTCGACAGGGGCCCCTACAATGAGCAGTTCTTC
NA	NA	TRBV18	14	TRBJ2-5	CASSSTTGVETQYF	TGTGCCAGCTCGTCCACAACGGGGGTGGAGACCCAGTACTTC
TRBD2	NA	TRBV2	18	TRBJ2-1	CASSAIRFLAGSYNEQFF	TGTGCCAGCAGTGCCATCCGCTTCCTAGCGGGATCTTACAATGAGCAGTTCTTC
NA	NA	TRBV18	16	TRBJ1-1	CASFMALQVGDTEAFF	TGTGCCAGCTTTATGGCCTTACAGGTTGGGGACACTGAAGCTTTCTTT